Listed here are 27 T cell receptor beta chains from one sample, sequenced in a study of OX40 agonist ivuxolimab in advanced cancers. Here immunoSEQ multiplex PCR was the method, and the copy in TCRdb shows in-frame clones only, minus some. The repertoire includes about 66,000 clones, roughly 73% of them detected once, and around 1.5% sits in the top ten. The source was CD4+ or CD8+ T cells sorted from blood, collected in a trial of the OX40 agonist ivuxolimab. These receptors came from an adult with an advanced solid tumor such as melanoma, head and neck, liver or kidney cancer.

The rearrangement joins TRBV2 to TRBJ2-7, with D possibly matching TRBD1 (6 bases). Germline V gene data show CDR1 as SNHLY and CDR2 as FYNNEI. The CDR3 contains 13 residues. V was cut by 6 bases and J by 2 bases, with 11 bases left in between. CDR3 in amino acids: CASRPQGTYEQYF. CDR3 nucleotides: TGTGCCAGCAGACCACAGGGAACCTACGAGCAGTACTTC. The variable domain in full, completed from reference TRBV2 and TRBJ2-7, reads EPEVTQTPSHQVTQMGQEVILRCVPISNHLYFYWYRQILGQKVEFLVSFYNNEISEKSEIFDDQFSVERPDGSNFTLKIRSTKLEDSAMYFCASRPQGTYEQYFGPGTRLTVT.

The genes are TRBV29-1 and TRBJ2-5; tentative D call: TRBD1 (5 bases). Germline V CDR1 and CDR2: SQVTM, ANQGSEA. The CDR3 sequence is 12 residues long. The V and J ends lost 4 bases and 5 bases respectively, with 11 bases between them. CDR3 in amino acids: CSVGRGEETQYF. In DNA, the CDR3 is TGCAGCGTTGGTAGGGGTGAGGAGACCCAGTACTTC.

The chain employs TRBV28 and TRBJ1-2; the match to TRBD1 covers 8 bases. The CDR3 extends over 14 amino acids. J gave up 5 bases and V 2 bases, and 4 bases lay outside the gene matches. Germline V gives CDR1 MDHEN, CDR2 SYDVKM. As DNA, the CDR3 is TGTGCCAGCAGTTTAACGGACAGGGCGTATGGCTACACCTTC. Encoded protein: CASSLTDRAYGYTF.

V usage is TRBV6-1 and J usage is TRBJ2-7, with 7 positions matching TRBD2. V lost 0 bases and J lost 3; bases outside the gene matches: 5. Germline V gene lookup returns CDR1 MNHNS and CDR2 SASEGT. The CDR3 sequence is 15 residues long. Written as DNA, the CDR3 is TGTGCCAGCAGTGAAGCGGAGCGGGATCTCTACGAGCAGTACTTC. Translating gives CASSEAERDLYEQYF.

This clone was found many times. Here the CDR3 DNA reads TGTGCCAGCAGCCGGGACAACAATGAGCAGTTCTTC. Amino acids: CASSRDNNEQFF. The V gene is TRBV7-9, the J gene TRBJ2-1; maybe TRBD1 (6 bases). This CDR3 is 12 amino acids long. Germline assignment: CDR1 SEHNR and CDR2 FQNEAQ (reference sequence). V gave up 5 bases and J gave up 5 bases, with 7 bases separating them.

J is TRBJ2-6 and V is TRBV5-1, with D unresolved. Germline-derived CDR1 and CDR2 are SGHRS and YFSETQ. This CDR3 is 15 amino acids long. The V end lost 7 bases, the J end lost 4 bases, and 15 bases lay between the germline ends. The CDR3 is CASALQDPGANVLTF. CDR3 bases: TGCGCCAGCGCTTTGCAGGATCCGGGGGCCAACGTCCTGACTTTC.

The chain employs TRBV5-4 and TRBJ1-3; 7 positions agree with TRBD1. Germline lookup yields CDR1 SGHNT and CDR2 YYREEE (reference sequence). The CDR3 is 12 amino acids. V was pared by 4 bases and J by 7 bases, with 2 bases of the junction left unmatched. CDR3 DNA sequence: TGTGCCAGCAGCAACAGGGGTAACACCATATATTTT. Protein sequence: CASSNRGNTIYF. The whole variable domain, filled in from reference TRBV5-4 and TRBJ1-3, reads ETGVTQSPTHLIKTRGQQVTLRCSSQSGHNTVSWYQQALGQGPQFIFQYYREEENGRGNFPPRFSGLQFPNYSSELNVNALELDDSALYLCASSNRGNTIYFGEGSWLTVV.

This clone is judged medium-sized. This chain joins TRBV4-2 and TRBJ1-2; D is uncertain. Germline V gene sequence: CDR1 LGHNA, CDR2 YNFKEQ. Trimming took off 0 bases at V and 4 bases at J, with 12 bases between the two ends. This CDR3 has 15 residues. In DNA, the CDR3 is TGTGCCAGCAGCCAAGATTTGGCAGATGGCTATGGCTACACCTTC. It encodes CASSQDLADGYGYTF.

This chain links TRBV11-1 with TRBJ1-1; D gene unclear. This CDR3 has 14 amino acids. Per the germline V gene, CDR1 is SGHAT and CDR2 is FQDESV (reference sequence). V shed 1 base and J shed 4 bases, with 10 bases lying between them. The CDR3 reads CASSLVTTSTEAFF. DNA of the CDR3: TGTGCCAGCAGCTTAGTGACCACAAGCACTGAAGCTTTCTTT.

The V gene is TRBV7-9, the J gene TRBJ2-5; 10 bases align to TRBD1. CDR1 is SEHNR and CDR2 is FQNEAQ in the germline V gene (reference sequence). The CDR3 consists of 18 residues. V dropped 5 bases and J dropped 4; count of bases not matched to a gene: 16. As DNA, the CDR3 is TGTGCCAGCAGCCCCATAAAAAAACTGACAGGGGGCATAGAGACCCAGTACTTC. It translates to CASSPIKKLTGGIETQYF.

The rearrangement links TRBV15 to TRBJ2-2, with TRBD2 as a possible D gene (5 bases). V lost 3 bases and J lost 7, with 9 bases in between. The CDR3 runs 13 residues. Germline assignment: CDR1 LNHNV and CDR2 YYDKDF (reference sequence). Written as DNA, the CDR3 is TGTGCCACCAGCAGGGAAGAGGGCGGGGAGCTGTTTTTT. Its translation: CATSREEGGELFF.

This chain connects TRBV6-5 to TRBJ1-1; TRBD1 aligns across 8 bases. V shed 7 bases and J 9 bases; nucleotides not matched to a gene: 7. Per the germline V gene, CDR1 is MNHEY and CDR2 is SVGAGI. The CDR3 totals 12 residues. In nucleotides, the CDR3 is TGTGCCAGCATCCCCGCAGGGGGCCAAGCTTTCTTT. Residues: CASIPAGGQAFF.

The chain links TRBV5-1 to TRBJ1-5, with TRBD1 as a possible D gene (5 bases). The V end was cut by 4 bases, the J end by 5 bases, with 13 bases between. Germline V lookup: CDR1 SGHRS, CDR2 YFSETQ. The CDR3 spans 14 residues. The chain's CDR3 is CASSDGTGDQPQHF. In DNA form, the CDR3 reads TGCGCCAGCAGCGATGGGACGGGAGATCAGCCCCAGCATTTT.

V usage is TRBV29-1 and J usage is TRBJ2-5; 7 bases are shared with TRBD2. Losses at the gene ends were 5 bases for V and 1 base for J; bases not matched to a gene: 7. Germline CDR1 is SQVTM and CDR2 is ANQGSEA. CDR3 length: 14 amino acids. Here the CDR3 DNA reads TGCAGCGTTCTGTCGGCTAGCGGCCAAGAGACCCAGTACTTC. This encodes CSVLSASGQETQYF.

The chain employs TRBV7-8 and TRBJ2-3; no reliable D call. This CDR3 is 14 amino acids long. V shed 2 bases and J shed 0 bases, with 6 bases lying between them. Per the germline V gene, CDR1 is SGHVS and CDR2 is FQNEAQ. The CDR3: CASSLLESTDTQYF. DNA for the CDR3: TGTGCCAGCAGCTTATTGGAGAGCACAGATACGCAGTATTTT.

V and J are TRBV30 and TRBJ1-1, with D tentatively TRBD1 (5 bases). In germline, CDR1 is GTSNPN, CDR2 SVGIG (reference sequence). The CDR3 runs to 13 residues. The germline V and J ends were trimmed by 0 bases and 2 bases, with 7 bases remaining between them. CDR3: CAWSVRGNTEAFF. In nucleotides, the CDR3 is TGTGCCTGGAGTGTAAGGGGAAACACTGAAGCTTTCTTT.

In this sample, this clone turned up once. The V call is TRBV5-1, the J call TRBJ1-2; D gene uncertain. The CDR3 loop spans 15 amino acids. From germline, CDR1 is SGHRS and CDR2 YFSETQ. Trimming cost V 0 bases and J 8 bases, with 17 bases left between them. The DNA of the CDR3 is TGCGCCAGCAGCTTGGAGCCAGGCTCTGGAGGGGGCTACACCTTC. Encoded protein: CASSLEPGSGGGYTF. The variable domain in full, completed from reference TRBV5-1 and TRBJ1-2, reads KAGVTQTPRYLIKTRGQQVTLSCSPISGHRSVSWYQQTPGQGLQFLFEYFSETQRNKGNFPGRFSGRQFSNSRSEMNVSTLELGDSALYLCASSLEPGSGGGYTFGSGTRLTVV.

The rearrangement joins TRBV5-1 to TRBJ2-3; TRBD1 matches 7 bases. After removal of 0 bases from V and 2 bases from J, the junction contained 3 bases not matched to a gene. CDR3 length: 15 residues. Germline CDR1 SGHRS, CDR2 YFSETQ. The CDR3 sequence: CASSLGQGNTDTQYF. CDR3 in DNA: TGCGCCAGCAGCTTGGGACAGGGCAACACAGATACGCAGTATTTT.

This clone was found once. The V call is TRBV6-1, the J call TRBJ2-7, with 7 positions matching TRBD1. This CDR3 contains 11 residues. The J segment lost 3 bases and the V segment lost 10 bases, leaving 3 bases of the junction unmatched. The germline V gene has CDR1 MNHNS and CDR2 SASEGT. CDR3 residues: CAIHRGYEQYF. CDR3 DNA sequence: TGTGCCATCCACAGGGGCTACGAGCAGTACTTC.

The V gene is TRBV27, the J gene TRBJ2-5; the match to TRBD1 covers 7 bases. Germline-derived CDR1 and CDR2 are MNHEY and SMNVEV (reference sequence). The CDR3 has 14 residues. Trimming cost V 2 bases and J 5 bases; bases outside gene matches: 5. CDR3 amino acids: CASSLDRAMETQYF. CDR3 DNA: TGTGCCAGCAGTTTAGACAGGGCTATGGAGACCCAGTACTTC.

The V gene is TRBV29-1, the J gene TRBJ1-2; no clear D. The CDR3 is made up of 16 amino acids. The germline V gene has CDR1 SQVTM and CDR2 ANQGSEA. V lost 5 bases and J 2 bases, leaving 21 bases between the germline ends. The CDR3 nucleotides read TGCAGCGTTTTAAACGGGCCCTCCTCCCCGAACTATGGCTACACCTTC. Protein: CSVLNGPSSPNYGYTF.

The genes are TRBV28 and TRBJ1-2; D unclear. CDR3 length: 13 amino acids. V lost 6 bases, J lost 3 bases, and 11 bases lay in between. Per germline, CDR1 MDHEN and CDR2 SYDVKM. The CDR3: CASSMGVDYGYTF. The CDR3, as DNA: TGTGCCAGCAGCATGGGAGTGGACTATGGCTACACCTTC.

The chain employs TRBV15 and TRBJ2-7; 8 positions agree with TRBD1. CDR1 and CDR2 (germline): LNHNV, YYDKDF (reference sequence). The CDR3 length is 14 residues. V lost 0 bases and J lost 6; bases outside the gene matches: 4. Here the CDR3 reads CATSRDQGAGEQYF. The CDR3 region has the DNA TGTGCCACCAGCAGAGATCAGGGGGCCGGCGAGCAGTACTTC.

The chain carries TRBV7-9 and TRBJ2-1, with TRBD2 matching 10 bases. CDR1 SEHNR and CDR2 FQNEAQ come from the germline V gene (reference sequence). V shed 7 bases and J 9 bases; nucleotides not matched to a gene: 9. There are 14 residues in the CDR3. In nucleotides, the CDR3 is TGTGCCAGCACCACCGGTACTAGCGGGGTTGAGCAGTTCTTC. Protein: CASTTGTSGVEQFF.

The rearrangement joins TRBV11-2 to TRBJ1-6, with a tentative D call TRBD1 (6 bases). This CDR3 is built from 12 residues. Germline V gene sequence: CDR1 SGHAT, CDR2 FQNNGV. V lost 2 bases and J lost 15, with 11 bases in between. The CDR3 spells CASSLHRVNLHF. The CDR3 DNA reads TGTGCCAGCAGCTTACACAGGGTGAACCTCCACTTT.

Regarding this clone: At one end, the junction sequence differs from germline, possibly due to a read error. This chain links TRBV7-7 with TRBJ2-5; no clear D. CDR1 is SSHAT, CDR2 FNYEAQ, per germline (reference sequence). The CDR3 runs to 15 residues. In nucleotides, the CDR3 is TGTGCTAGCAGCTCCCGGTGGTCGTTGGAAGAGACCCAGTACTTC. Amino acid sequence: CASSSRWSLEETQYF.

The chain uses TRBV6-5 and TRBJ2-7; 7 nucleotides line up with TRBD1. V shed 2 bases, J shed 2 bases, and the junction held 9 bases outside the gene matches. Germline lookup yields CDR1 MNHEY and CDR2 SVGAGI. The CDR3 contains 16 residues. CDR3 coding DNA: TGTGCCAGCAGTTACGGCCTCCTACAGGGGCCCTACGAGCAGTACTTC. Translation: CASSYGLLQGPYEQYF.